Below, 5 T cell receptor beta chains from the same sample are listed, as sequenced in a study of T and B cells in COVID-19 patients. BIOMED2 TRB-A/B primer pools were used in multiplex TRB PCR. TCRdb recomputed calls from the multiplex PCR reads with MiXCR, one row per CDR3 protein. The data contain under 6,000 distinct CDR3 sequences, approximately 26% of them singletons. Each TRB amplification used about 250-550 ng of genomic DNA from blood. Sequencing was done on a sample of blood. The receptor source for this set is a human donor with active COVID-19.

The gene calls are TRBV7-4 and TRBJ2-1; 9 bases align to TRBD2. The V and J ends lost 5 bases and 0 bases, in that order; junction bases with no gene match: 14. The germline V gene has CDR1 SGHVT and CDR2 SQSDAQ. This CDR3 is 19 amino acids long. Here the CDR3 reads CASSPFVGSGRSSYNEQFF. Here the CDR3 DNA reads TGTGCCAGCAGCCCGTTCGTTGGTAGCGGGAGAAGCTCCTACAATGAGCAGTTCTTC.

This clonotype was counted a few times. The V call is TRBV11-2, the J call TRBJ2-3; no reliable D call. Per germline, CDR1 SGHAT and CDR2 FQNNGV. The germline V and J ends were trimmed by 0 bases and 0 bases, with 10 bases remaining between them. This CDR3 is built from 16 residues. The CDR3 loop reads CASSLERQSSTDTQYF. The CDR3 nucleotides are TGTGCCAGCAGCTTAGAGAGGCAGTCTAGCACAGATACGCAGTATTTT.

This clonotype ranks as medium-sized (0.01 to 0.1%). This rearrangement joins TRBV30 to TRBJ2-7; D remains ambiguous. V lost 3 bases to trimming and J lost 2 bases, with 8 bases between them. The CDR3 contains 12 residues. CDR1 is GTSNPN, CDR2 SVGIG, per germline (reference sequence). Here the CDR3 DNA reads TGTGCCTGGAGACTGAGCACCTACGAGCAGTACTTC. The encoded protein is CAWRLSTYEQYF. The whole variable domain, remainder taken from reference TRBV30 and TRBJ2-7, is SQTIHQWPATLVQPVGSPLSLECTVEGTSNPNLYWYRQAAGRGLQLLFYSVGIGQISSEVPQNLSASRPQDRQFILSSKKLLLSDSGFYLCAWRLSTYEQYFGPGTRLTVT.

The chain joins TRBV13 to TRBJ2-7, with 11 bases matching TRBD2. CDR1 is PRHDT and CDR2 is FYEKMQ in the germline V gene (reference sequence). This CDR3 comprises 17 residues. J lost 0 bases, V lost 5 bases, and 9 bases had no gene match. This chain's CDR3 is CASSGTGTSGTSYEQYF. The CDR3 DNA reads TGTGCCAGCAGCGGGACAGGGACTAGCGGAACCTCCTACGAGCAGTACTTC.

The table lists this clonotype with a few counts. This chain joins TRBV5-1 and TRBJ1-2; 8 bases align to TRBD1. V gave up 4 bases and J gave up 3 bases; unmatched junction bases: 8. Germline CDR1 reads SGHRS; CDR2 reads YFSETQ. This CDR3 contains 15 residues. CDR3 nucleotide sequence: TGCGCCAGCAGCCCGCAGACAGGGGTGTACTATGGCTACACCTTC. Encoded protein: CASSPQTGVYYGYTF.